The clone carrying this T cell receptor beta chain was seen a few times. Its target is unknown. This sample was included in a study of cytomegalovirus exposure and HLA in healthy donors. Both 60 Vbeta primers and 13 Jbeta primers went into the PCR. Produced via immunoSEQ multiplex PCR; TCRdb's table is partial and in-frame only. Of fewer than 200,000 clones in the sample, under 80% were seen once. Points from the study as a whole: An ancestry cluster, one associated with Asian ancestry, reportedly showed fewer N-insertions than the approximately 670-donor mean in a later analysis. Cytomegalovirus status was reportedly diagnosed by the classifier with high sensitivity and specificity.

Germline V gene lookup returns CDR1 MDHEN and CDR2 SYDVKM. CDR3 length: 16 amino acids. V trimming: 5 bases; J trimming: 3 bases; junction bases outside the gene matches: 10. The chain links TRBV28 to TRBJ2-1; 7 positions match TRBD2. What was sequenced was PBMCs. The clonotype originates from a female donor in good health and CMV-seronegative. Here the CDR3 DNA reads TGTGCCAGCAGTCCCTACAGCGGGATCCGCTACAATGAGCAGTTCTTC. Its translation is CASSPYSGIRYNEQFF.